These 31 T cell receptor beta chains originate from one sample sequenced in a study of T cells after yellow fever vaccination. TCRdb redid the calling of the 5' RACE reads with MiXCR, one entry per CDR3 protein. The profile shows 250,000 to 400,000 distinct CDR3 sequences, 4.1% of them singletons. Sequenced material: PBMCs, taken 5 days after the yellow fever booster vaccination. The receptors shown here come from a man younger than 35 who received the YFV17D yellow fever vaccine.

This clonotype turned up a few times. The chain carries TRBV5-1 and TRBJ2-7; D possibly corresponds to TRBD2 (5 bases). CDR3 length: 15 amino acids. The germline V gene has CDR1 SGHRS and CDR2 YFSETQ. V dropped 4 bases and J dropped 5 bases, with 19 bases sitting between them. The CDR3 loop reads CASSPTGIVVDEQYF. CDR3 in DNA: TGCGCCAGCAGCCCGACGGGGATTGTCGTCGACGAGCAGTACTTC. The full variable domain, rest sourced from reference TRBV5-1 and TRBJ2-7, is KAGVTQTPRYLIKTRGQQVTLSCSPISGHRSVSWYQQTPGQGLQFLFEYFSETQRNKGNFPGRFSGRQFSNSRSEMNVSTLELGDSALYLCASSPTGIVVDEQYFGPGTRLTVT.

This chain connects TRBV18 to TRBJ2-7; D gene unclear. This CDR3 is 13 amino acids long. Germline V gene sequence: CDR1 KGHSH, CDR2 LQKENI. In DNA form, the CDR3 reads TGTGCCAGCTCACCAAGCGTCGGCTACGAGCAGTACGTA. Translating gives CASSPSVGYEQYV.

This clonotype occurred many times. The CDR3 spells CASSLGSGTDTQYF. DNA of the CDR3: TGTGCCAGCAGCCTTGGAAGTGGCACAGATACGCAGTATTTT. This chain uses TRBV4-2 with TRBJ2-3; D not certain. V lost 4 bases and J 1 base, leaving 9 bases between the germline ends. This CDR3 contains 14 residues. Germline-derived CDR1 and CDR2 are LGHNA and YNFKEQ.

This clonotype showed up just a few times. This chain links TRBV29-1 with TRBJ1-3; weak D call: TRBD1 (5 bases). Trimming took off 4 bases at V and 4 bases at J, with 11 bases between the two ends. The CDR3 loop spans 13 amino acids. Germline-derived CDR1 and CDR2 are SQVTM and ANQGSEA. The CDR3: CSVVGGSGNTIYF. CDR3 bases: TGCAGCGTTGTTGGGGGATCCGGAAACACCATATATTTT.

This clonotype was seen a handful of times. The chain carries TRBV7-9 and TRBJ1-2; D gene unclear. Germline V gives CDR1 SEHNR, CDR2 FQNEAQ (reference sequence). Trimming stripped 5 bases from V and 4 bases from J, with 17 bases between. This CDR3 has 15 residues. The CDR3 DNA reads TGTGCCAGCAGCCTCGGCTCAGTAAGCCCCTATGGCTACACCTTC. This sequence encodes CASSLGSVSPYGYTF.

This clonotype was recorded at least ten times. V and J are TRBV7-6 and TRBJ2-4; perhaps TRBD1 as D (6 bases). Germline assignment: CDR1 SGHVS and CDR2 FNYEAQ. The CDR3 contains 15 residues. Trimming took off 5 bases at V and 6 bases at J, with 17 bases between the two ends. The CDR3: CASSRTTGQANIQYF. CDR3 DNA sequence: TGTGCCAGCAGCCGAACTACAGGGCAGGCAAACATTCAGTACTTC.

This clonotype has ten or more counts. The J gene is TRBJ2-7, the V gene TRBV20-1; tentatively, D is TRBD1 or TRBD2 (5 bases each). Trimming left V 5 bases short and J 0 bases short, with 20 bases between. The CDR3 loop spans 16 amino acids. From germline, CDR1 is DFQATT and CDR2 SNEGSKA (reference sequence). CDR3: CSAAHRGLGVSYEQYF. For the CDR3, the DNA is TGCAGTGCTGCCCACCGGGGTTTGGGGGTCTCCTACGAGCAGTACTTC.

Ten or more counts support this clonotype. The genes are TRBV4-2 and TRBJ1-2; perhaps TRBD1 as D (5 bases). Germline assignment: CDR1 LGHNA and CDR2 YNFKEQ. This CDR3 region has 17 residues. Trimming took off 1 base at V and 7 bases at J, with 22 bases between the two ends. In DNA form, the CDR3 reads TGTGCCAGCAGCCAAGGGGGACCGCGGAGCGGGACCCCTGGCTACACCTTC. This translates into CASSQGGPRSGTPGYTF.

The chain joins TRBV13 to TRBJ2-7; D possibly corresponds to TRBD2 (6 bases). This CDR3 is built from 14 residues. V was shortened by 5 bases and J by 5 bases, with 16 bases between the two germline ends. Germline V gene sequence: CDR1 PRHDT, CDR2 FYEKMQ (reference sequence). CDR3 in amino acids: CASSIYPSVNEQYF. As DNA, the CDR3 is TGTGCCAGCAGCATATACCCTAGCGTCAACGAGCAGTACTTC.

This clonotype was picked up many times. The rearrangement joins TRBV12-3 or TRBV12-4 to TRBJ2-1, with D unresolved. The germline V and J ends were trimmed by 2 bases and 8 bases, with 10 bases remaining between them. This CDR3 comprises 13 residues. The CDR3 DNA reads as TGTGCCAGCAGTTTATGGGGTGCGGATGAGCAGTTCTTC. Amino acids: CASSLWGADEQFF.

This clonotype came up many times. V usage is TRBV7-2 and J usage is TRBJ2-5, with a tentative D call TRBD1 (6 bases). The CDR3 runs 15 residues. Germline V lookup: CDR1 SGHTA, CDR2 FQGNSA. The V end lost 1 base, the J end lost 2 bases, and 11 bases lay between the germline ends. The CDR3: CASSLGGPGQETQYF. The CDR3 coding sequence is TGTGCCAGCAGCTTAGGGGGGCCGGGACAAGAGACCCAGTACTTC.

This rearrangement joins TRBV5-4 to TRBJ2-1; D perhaps matches TRBD1 (5 bases). CDR3 size: 14 residues. The V and J ends lost 4 bases and 7 bases respectively, with 15 bases between them. CDR1 and CDR2 (germline): SGHNT, YYREEE (reference sequence). CDR3 DNA: TGTGCCAGCAGCCCGGCTGACAGCAGGAATGAGCAGTTCTTC. Amino acid sequence: CASSPADSRNEQFF.

Only a few counts were recorded for this clonotype. The chain couples TRBV6-6 to TRBJ2-2, with D hard to call. The CDR3 is 15 residues long. Germline CDR1 reads MNHNY; CDR2 reads SVGAGI (reference sequence). V dropped 2 bases and J dropped 0 bases, with 7 bases sitting between them. CDR3 loop: CASSYRAANTGELFF. In DNA, the CDR3 is TGTGCCAGCAGTTACAGGGCAGCGAACACCGGGGAGCTGTTTTTT.

By share, this clonotype ranks as medium-sized. V gene TRBV6-2 or TRBV6-3 combines with J gene TRBJ2-7, with 9 bases aligning to TRBD1. From germline, CDR1 is MNHEY and CDR2 SVGEGT. The V and J ends lost 6 bases and 2 bases, in that order; junction bases with no gene match: 8. CDR3 length: 15 residues. The CDR3 bases are TGTGCCAGCAGCCTCGGACAGGGGCCAACCTACGAGCAGTACGTC. Encoded protein: CASSLGQGPTYEQYV.

This clonotype was seen many times. The genes are TRBV7-9 and TRBJ2-7; tentative D call: TRBD1 (6 bases). V was pared by 5 bases and J by 1 base, with 15 bases between. Germline V gives CDR1 SEHNR, CDR2 FQNEAQ (reference sequence). This CDR3 is 15 amino acids long. CDR3 residues: CASSHPEQGSYEQYF. CDR3 coding DNA: TGTGCCAGCAGCCACCCCGAACAGGGATCCTACGAGCAGTACTTC.

At least ten counts were recorded for this clonotype. The chain links TRBV10-2 to TRBJ2-5; TRBD1 matches at 7 bases. The CDR3 length is 15 residues. Germline-derived CDR1 and CDR2 are WSHSY and SAAADI. V shed 3 bases and J 1 base; nucleotides not matched to a gene: 5. CDR3 sequence: CASSDLQGTQETQYF. CDR3 nucleotide sequence: TGCGCCAGCAGTGATTTACAGGGGACCCAAGAGACCCAGTACTTC.

The chain carries TRBV20-1 and TRBJ1-2; TRBD1 agrees at 9 bases. CDR3 size: 15 residues. The ends lost 0 bases at V and 5 bases at J; junction bases unmatched: 7. The germline gives CDR1 DFQATT, CDR2 SNEGSKA (reference sequence). The CDR3 spells CSARDPTGGGYGYTF. DNA for the CDR3: TGCAGTGCTAGAGACCCGACAGGGGGAGGGTATGGCTACACCTTC.

This clonotype occurred many times. The CDR3 region is CAISGRQDGNEQFF. For the CDR3, the DNA is TGTGCCATCAGTGGCAGACAGGATGGCAATGAGCAGTTCTTC. V usage is TRBV10-3 and J usage is TRBJ2-1; possibly TRBD1 for D (6 bases). Per germline, CDR1 ENHRY and CDR2 SYGVKD. There are 14 residues in the CDR3. The V and J ends lost 4 bases and 6 bases respectively, with 13 bases between them.

This clonotype appeared a few times. The rearrangement links TRBV19 to TRBJ2-7; D possibly corresponds to TRBD1 (5 bases). Germline loops: CDR1 LNHDA, CDR2 SQIVND (reference sequence). The germline V and J ends were trimmed by 11 bases and 3 bases, with 20 bases remaining between them. This CDR3 comprises 14 residues. The CDR3 region is CASRYRMCGYEQYV. The DNA of the CDR3 is TGTGCCTCACGCTACAGGATGTGCGGCTACGAGCAGTACGTC.

This clonotype was found a few times. The chain employs TRBV28 and TRBJ2-7; unclear D gene. CDR1 and CDR2 from the germline V gene are MDHEN and SYDVKM. The CDR3 sequence is 13 residues long. Trimming left V 5 bases short and J 3 bases short, with 11 bases between. In DNA form, the CDR3 reads TGTGCCAGCAGTCCTACTAAGGTCTACGAGCAGTACGTC. Its translation: CASSPTKVYEQYV.

This clonotype was found a few times. The genes are TRBV20-1 and TRBJ1-3; D is possibly TRBD1 (5 bases). CDR1 DFQATT and CDR2 SNEGSKA come from the germline V gene (reference sequence). The CDR3 extends over 14 amino acids. Trimming removed 6 bases at V and 2 bases at J, with 14 bases between. CDR3 sequence reads: CSARAGRAGNTIYF. The CDR3 coding sequence is TGCAGTGCCCGGGCAGGGAGGGCTGGAAACACCATATATTTT.

The rearrangement links TRBV10-3 to TRBJ2-2, with D unclear. V was pared by 10 bases and J by 4 bases, with 16 bases between. The CDR3 consists of 14 residues. Germline CDR1 ENHRY, CDR2 SYGVKD. CDR3 sequence: CATDLGWGTGELFF. In DNA, the CDR3 is TGTGCCACCGATCTAGGTTGGGGCACCGGGGAGCTGTTTTTT.

At least ten counts were recorded for this clonotype. This chain joins TRBV12-3 or TRBV12-4 and TRBJ1-3; 7 bases align to TRBD1. This CDR3 has 16 amino acids. After removal of 6 bases from V and 14 bases from J, the junction contained 22 bases not matched to a gene. The CDR3 DNA sequence: TGTGCCAGCAGGGGATTTAGACAGGGTGGTGGAAACACATTATATTTT. Translating gives CASRGFRQGGGNTLYF.

This clonotype was seen only a few times. The CDR3 coding sequence is TGTGCCAGCAGCGTTAGGCCAGGGGCTGAAGCTTTCTTT. The encoded protein is CASSVRPGAEAFF. The V and J genes are TRBV9 and TRBJ1-1; D may be TRBD1 (6 bases). This CDR3 has 13 amino acids. V was shortened by 2 bases and J by 6 bases, with 11 bases between the two germline ends. CDR1 is SGDLS, CDR2 YYNGEE, per germline.

This clonotype turned up a few times. This chain connects TRBV5-4 to TRBJ2-1; tentatively, D is TRBD1 (6 bases). The CDR3 covers 13 residues. V lost 4 bases and J 7 bases, leaving 12 bases between the germline ends. Germline CDR1 SGHNT, CDR2 YYREEE (reference sequence). CDR3 loop: CASSPEDSNEQFF. DNA for the CDR3: TGTGCCAGCAGCCCTGAGGACAGTAATGAGCAGTTCTTC.

This clonotype has ten or more counts. This rearrangement joins TRBV9 to TRBJ2-3; 13 bases align to TRBD2. This CDR3 is built from 16 residues. In germline, CDR1 is SGDLS, CDR2 YYNGEE. V lost 4 bases, J lost 4 bases, and 6 bases stayed unmatched. The CDR3 sequence: CASSRGLAGFPDTQYF. CDR3 sequence (DNA): TGTGCCAGCAGCCGGGGACTAGCGGGGTTCCCAGATACGCAGTATTTT.

This clonotype was observed at least ten times. The rearrangement uses TRBV20-1 and TRBJ1-2; 8 positions agree with TRBD1. CDR1 DFQATT and CDR2 SNEGSKA come from the germline V gene (reference sequence). The CDR3 is 13 amino acids. The J segment lost 2 bases and the V segment lost 3 bases, leaving 2 bases of the junction unmatched. CDR3: CSARDRENYGYTF. The CDR3 nucleotides are TGCAGTGCTAGGGACAGGGAAAACTATGGCTACACCTTC.

This clonotype was counted only a few times. This sequence joins TRBV7-9 and TRBJ1-2; TRBD1 matches at 10 bases. J lost 9 bases, V lost 3 bases, and 7 bases had no gene match. This CDR3 comprises 14 residues. CDR1 and CDR2 from the germline V gene are SEHNR and FQNEAQ (reference sequence). CDR3 sequence reads: CASSFRDRGYRYTF. The CDR3 DNA follows: TGTGCCAGCAGCTTCCGGGACAGGGGTTATCGCTACACCTTC.

This clonotype has a count of ten or more. This sequence joins TRBV4-1 and TRBJ2-5; 7 bases are shared with TRBD1. CDR3 length: 15 residues. V lost 3 bases, J lost 5 bases, and 9 bases stayed unmatched. Germline CDR1 reads MGHRA; CDR2 reads YSYEKL. The CDR3 bases are TGCGCCAGCAGCCATGAGGGGGCTTGGGGGGAGACCCAGTACTTC. Translating it yields CASSHEGAWGETQYF.

This chain joins TRBV28 and TRBJ2-1; 10 nucleotides agree with TRBD1. The CDR3 loop spans 15 amino acids. After removal of 8 bases from V and 2 bases from J, the junction contained 6 bases not matched to a gene. Germline V CDR1 and CDR2: MDHEN, SYDVKM. The CDR3 DNA reads TGTGCCAGCGAGACCGGGACAGGGGCCTACAATGAGCAGTTCTTC. Residues: CASETGTGAYNEQFF.

Only a few counts were recorded for this clonotype. The chain links TRBV5-1 to TRBJ2-1; the match to TRBD1 covers 10 bases. In germline, CDR1 is SGHRS, CDR2 YFSETQ. V trimming: 4 bases; J trimming: 5 bases; junction bases outside the gene matches: 3. CDR3 length: 14 amino acids. CDR3 DNA sequence: TGCGCCAGCAGCGTCGGGACAGGGGACAATGAGCAGTTCTTC. It specifies CASSVGTGDNEQFF.